The 17 T cell receptor beta chains reported below all come from one sample, sequenced in a study of beta chain bispecific antibodies for T cell cancers (dated by TCRdb to the early 2020s). Beyond this particular receptor, the publication reports: Relative to anti-CD19, the TRBV12-3 share of total TRBV signal was reduced by less than 99% after anti-TRBV12 exposure, whereas a nonsignificant 36.5% decrease was observed for TRBV12-4. Each sequenced sample mixed leukemia cell line cells with normal T cells, and most targeted TRBV signal came from the leukemia cells rather than normal T cells.

Antigen specificity for these receptors is unknown. The intended sense of this specimen's treatment or condition label: alpha-V12: anti-TRBV12 scFv linked to anti-CD3 scFv. T cells were expanded from blood mononuclear cells with anti-CD3 antibody OKT3 or CD3/CD28 Dynabeads for 2 to 3 days. The method behind the library was 5' RACE. Instrument used: Illumina MiSeq. TCRdb reworked the public reads: Q25 trimming with fastp, MiXCR clone assembly, productive beta chains retained. Each entry merges the rows of one CDR3 protein and shows their most common DNA and genes. The sample table contains about 20,000 distinct CDR3 sequences; only one count was recorded for approximately 2% of them. Of the sample, under 5.5% is held by the ten largest clones. Sequencing was performed on healthy donor T cells cultured with leukemia cells, taken from a culture containing a bispecific antibody targeting TCR Vbeta12. Source of these receptors: a human donor in good health. Some clones in this sample may be carry-over from other donors' samples.

V is TRBV27 and J is TRBJ1-2; TRBD1 aligns across 7 bases. V was pared by 2 bases and J by 5 bases, with 8 bases of the junction left unmatched. CDR1 is MNHEY, CDR2 SMNVEV, per germline (reference sequence). The CDR3 consists of 15 residues. Written as DNA, the CDR3 is TGTGCCAGCAGTTTAACCCCCGGACAGGAGTATGGCTACACCTTC. As protein: CASSLTPGQEYGYTF.

This clonotype was detected many times. This chain uses TRBV19 with TRBJ1-1, with D unclear. CDR3 length equals 17 residues. V was pared by 5 bases and J by 2 bases, with 21 bases between. Germline values: CDR1 LNHDA, CDR2 SQIVND (reference sequence). CDR3 loop: CASSPRYTNGVNTEAFF. The CDR3 DNA reads TGTGCCAGTAGTCCGCGGTACACCAACGGGGTAAACACTGAAGCTTTCTTT. Full variable domain (missing parts from reference TRBV19 and TRBJ1-1): DGGITQSPKYLFRKEGQNVTLSCEQNLNHDAMYWYRQDPGQGLRLIYYSQIVNDFQKGDIAEGYSVSREKKESFPLTVTSAQKNPTAFYLCASSPRYTNGVNTEAFFGQGTRLTVV.

Notes on this clonotype: Just one base apart from a much larger clone, this may be a read error. The rearrangement uses TRBV18 and TRBJ1-2; D unclear. Looked up from germline, CDR1 is KGHSH and CDR2 is LQKENI. CDR3 size: 11 residues. The CDR3 region has the DNA TGTACCAGCTCTCGTGACTATGGCTACACCTTC. Amino acids: CTSSRDYGYTF.

This clonotype occurred many times. V is TRBV10-3 and J is TRBJ2-7, with a possible D match to TRBD1 (5 bases). CDR3 length: 14 amino acids. Germline V CDR1 and CDR2: ENHRY, SYGVKD. Trimming removed 5 bases at V and 2 bases at J, with 13 bases between. The CDR3 sequence: CAISPKTETYEQYF. As DNA, the CDR3 is TGTGCCATCAGTCCGAAGACAGAAACCTACGAGCAGTACTTC.

V usage is TRBV28 and J usage is TRBJ2-3; 14 bases map to TRBD2. V dropped 6 bases and J dropped 4; count of bases not matched to a gene: 3. The germline CDR1 and CDR2 sequences are MDHEN and SYDVKM. CDR3 length: 15 amino acids. The CDR3 region is CASRGLAGDSDTQYF. Here the CDR3 DNA reads TGTGCCAGCAGGGGACTAGCGGGGGATTCAGATACGCAGTATTTT.

This clonotype ranks as medium-sized. This chain uses TRBV27 with TRBJ2-7, with D possibly being TRBD2 (6 bases). This CDR3 has 15 amino acids. Trimming took off 2 bases at V and 5 bases at J, with 16 bases between the two ends. From germline, CDR1 is MNHEY and CDR2 SMNVEV (reference sequence). This chain's CDR3 is CASSLRGGGVHEQYF. Written as DNA, the CDR3 is TGTGCCAGCAGTTTACGGGGCGGCGGGGTCCACGAGCAGTACTTC.

This clonotype was seen more than once but under ten times. The V and J genes are TRBV4-2 and TRBJ1-5; TRBD1 aligns across 7 bases. The V and J ends lost 0 bases and 1 base, in that order; junction bases with no gene match: 3. This CDR3 region has 16 residues. In germline, CDR1 is LGHNA, CDR2 YNFKEQ. The CDR3 DNA is TGTGCCAGCAGCCAAGATCAGGGGGGAAGCAATCAGCCCCAGCATTTT. Protein product: CASSQDQGGSNQPQHF.

This clonotype was counted ten times or more. The J gene is TRBJ2-1, the V gene TRBV27; D is unresolved. CDR1 is MNHEY, CDR2 SMNVEV, per germline (reference sequence). The length of the CDR3 is 12 residues. Trimming stripped 3 bases from V and 9 bases from J, with 9 bases between. For the CDR3, the DNA is TGTGCCAGCAGTTTGGATCTCATTGAGCAGTTCTTC. The encoded protein is CASSLDLIEQFF.

This clonotype was found many times. The chain is built from TRBV7-8 and TRBJ1-2; D gene ambiguous. Germline lookup yields CDR1 SGHVS and CDR2 FQNEAQ. There are 12 residues in the CDR3. The V end lost 1 base, the J end lost 2 bases, and 2 bases lay between the germline ends. This CDR3 is CASSLGNYGYTF. CDR3 DNA sequence: TGTGCCAGCAGCTTAGGGAACTATGGCTACACCTTC.

This clonotype showed up many times. The rearrangement joins TRBV30 to TRBJ2-2; D unclear. The CDR3 has 13 residues. The germline gives CDR1 GTSNPN, CDR2 SVGIG (reference sequence). With 4 bases removed from V and 7 bases from J, the gap between germline ends came to 13 bases. CDR3 DNA: TGTGCCTGGAACTCCGTCGGCATCGGGGAGCTGTTTTTT. Translation: CAWNSVGIGELFF.

Many counts were recorded for this clonotype. This rearrangement joins TRBV7-3 to TRBJ2-3; 12 bases agree with TRBD1. Germline-derived CDR1 and CDR2 are SGHTA and FQGTGA. J gave up 6 bases and V 4 bases, and 14 bases lay outside the gene matches. CDR3 length: 18 amino acids. The CDR3 sequence: CASSSSGTGGHPRDTQYF. CDR3 DNA: TGTGCCAGCAGCTCATCCGGGACAGGGGGCCACCCCCGGGATACGCAGTATTTT.

This clonotype showed up many times. The V call is TRBV5-4, the J call TRBJ2-7; the D gene could be TRBD1 or TRBD2 (6 bases each). Germline V gene lookup returns CDR1 SGHNT and CDR2 YYREEE (reference sequence). V lost 2 bases and J 3 bases, leaving 15 bases between the germline ends. CDR3 length: 15 amino acids. The CDR3 region is CASSFGGSNDYEQYF. Here the CDR3 DNA reads TGTGCCAGCAGCTTCGGGGGCTCGAACGACTACGAGCAGTACTTC. Full variable domain (missing parts from reference TRBV5-4 and TRBJ2-7): ETGVTQSPTHLIKTRGQQVTLRCSSQSGHNTVSWYQQALGQGPQFIFQYYREEENGRGNFPPRFSGLQFPNYSSELNVNALELDDSALYLCASSFGGSNDYEQYFGPGTRLTVT.

In its sample, this clonotype was seen many times. This chain joins TRBV28 and TRBJ2-4, with D unresolved. Trimming stripped 6 bases from V and 5 bases from J, with 23 bases between. Germline-derived CDR1 and CDR2 are MDHEN and SYDVKM. This CDR3 region has 17 residues. For the CDR3, the DNA is TGTGCCAGCAGCTCGCCCTGGGGAAAAACGTTTGAAAACATTCAGTACTTC. Protein product: CASSSPWGKTFENIQYF. Together with reference TRBV28 and TRBJ2-4, the CDR3 gives the full variable domain: DVKVTQSSRYLVKRTGEKVFLECVQDMDHENMFWYRQDPGLGLRLIYFSYDVKMKEKGDIPEGYSVSREKKERFSLILESASTNQTSMYLCASSSPWGKTFENIQYFGAGTRLSVL.

In this sample, this clonotype turned up many times. J is TRBJ2-3 and V is TRBV6-5; D remains unclear. This CDR3 spans 11 amino acids. Germline V CDR1 and CDR2: MNHEY, SVGAGI. V shed 2 bases and J shed 7 bases, with 4 bases lying between them. The CDR3 DNA reads TGTGCCAGCAGTTACAGCTATACGCAGTATTTT. Protein sequence: CASSYSYTQYF.

This clonotype was picked up many times. This chain links TRBV15 with TRBJ1-6; 7 bases are a match to TRBD1. Germline V CDR1 and CDR2: LNHNV, YYDKDF (reference sequence). The junction had 7 bases not matched to a gene; V was cut back by 1 base and J by 10 bases. This CDR3 spans 15 amino acids. CDR3 DNA: TGTGCCACCAGCAGAGTCGAGGGGGCCAACTCACCCCTCCACTTT. This codes for CATSRVEGANSPLHF. Using reference TRBV15 and TRBJ1-6 for the parts outside the CDR3, the full variable domain is DAMVIQNPRYQVTQFGKPVTLSCSQTLNHNVMYWYQQKSSQAPKLLFHYYDKDFNNEADTPDNFQSRRPNTSFCFLDIRSPGLGDTAMYLCATSRVEGANSPLHFGNGTRLTVT.

This clonotype was seen repeatedly, ten times or more. This sequence joins TRBV10-3 and TRBJ2-1, with 9 positions matching TRBD2. Germline V CDR1 and CDR2: ENHRY, SYGVKD. CDR3 length: 14 amino acids. After removal of 11 bases from V and 8 bases from J, the junction contained 13 bases not matched to a gene. CDR3 coding DNA: TGTGCCTCTGGGGCGGGGGGGCAGTTTGATGAGCAGTTCTTC. Residues: CASGAGGQFDEQFF.

This clonotype was detected ten times or more. V gene TRBV7-3 combines with J gene TRBJ2-3, with 7 bases matching TRBD2. V gave up 1 base and J gave up 0 bases; unmatched junction bases: 7. The CDR3 sequence is 17 residues long. Germline CDR1 is SGHTA and CDR2 is FQGTGA. CDR3 sequence: CASSLIGSGASTDTQYF. The CDR3 DNA sequence: TGTGCCAGCAGCTTAATCGGCAGCGGGGCTAGCACAGATACGCAGTATTTT.